The TCR beta chain under discussion was sequenced for a study of T cell repertoires in cytomegalovirus infection. Study-level background: Signatures in public TCR beta sequences pointed to both CMV infection and matching HLA type.

The length of the CDR3 is 15 residues. Germline V gene data show CDR1 as ENHRY and CDR2 as SYGVKD. Between the trimmed V and J ends, which lost 7 bases and 7 bases, there was a span of 17 bases. General study findings and limits: Cumulative public TCR beta family frequency identified carriers of CMV plus the relevant HLA. HLA-C-restricted CMV clonotypes gave the most frequent clonotype in two of eight donors.

TCRdb used MiXCR to reprocess the reads, holding one entry per CDR3 protein. The sample holds about 76,000 distinct CDR3 sequences, 3.7% seen once. This clonotype has a count of ten or more. The antigen is unknown. The TCR was taken from a human donor in good health (CMV status not recorded). Some clones in this sample may be carry-over from other donors' samples. The chain joins TRBV10-3 to TRBJ1-6; tentatively, D is TRBD1 (5 bases). Sequences were obtained from PBMCs. The CDR3 nucleotides read TGTGCCATCAAAGCAGGGCGGCAAGGGAATTCACCCCTCCACTTT. This encodes CAIKAGRQGNSPLHF.